This T cell receptor (beta chain) came from a study of cytomegalovirus exposure and HLA in healthy donors. In the PCR, 60 Vbeta and 13 Jbeta primers were used. Clones were sequenced by immunoSEQ multiplex PCR, and TCRdb holds only the in-frame ones, with some missing. The table lists tens of thousands of clones, less than 70% of them singletons. Note on this clone: Its target is unknown.

The CDR3 covers 14 residues. Trimming cost V 3 bases and J 0 bases, with 8 bases left between them. Germline CDR1 is SGHNT and CDR2 is YENEEA. Study-level points and caveats: Several of the most significant clusters appeared, in a later analysis, to be linked to common viral pathogens. Information on immune exposure was restricted to one variable (CMV serostatus). Most TCRs appeared rarely, but some public TCRs recurred in many donors.

The sequencing sample was made of PBMCs. The chain carries TRBV11-3 and TRBJ1-1, with D tentatively TRBD1 (5 bases). The receptor comes from a woman aged 25 to 39 in good health and CMV-seronegative. The CDR3 region has the DNA TGTGCCAGCAGCTTGGGGGGGATGAACACTGAAGCTTTCTTT. Translating it yields CASSLGGMNTEAFF.